This TCR beta chain stems from a study of T-cell reconstitution after alpha-beta-depleted transplantation in children. Study conclusions and caveats: Most T-cell counts and diversity one year after the transplant came from T cells that were newly produced. The origin of high day-60 TCRbeta diversity in some patients lay in surviving recipient T cells and thymic progenitors. Expanded graft clones numbering several hundred reportedly gave rise to alpha-beta T cells about two months after transplant.

Trimming took off 7 bases at V and 9 bases at J, with 18 bases between the two ends. The CDR3 totals 13 residues. This clonotype was detected once. Its matching antigen is unknown. The library targeted TCRbeta and was prepared with unique molecular identifiers. TCRdb re-analysed the PCR reads in MiXCR, keeping a single row per CDR3 protein. The sample contains under 400,000 distinct CDR3 sequences, approximately 20% of which appear only once. The chain combines TRBV12-3 or TRBV12-4 with TRBJ1-1, with D possibly being TRBD1 (6 bases). The source is a male patient between 10 and 17 years old who had a stem cell transplant for acute lymphoblastic leukemia, so the T cells may come from the graft donor. This specimen consisted of PBMCs, mostly from graft donor cells, obtained 180 days after TCRalphabeta/CD19-depleted stem cell transplant. For the CDR3, the DNA is TGTGCCAGCAACCTAGCGGGGACACCCAAAGCTTTCTTT. Translating gives CASNLAGTPKAFF.